This T cell receptor (beta chain) was captured by sequencing in a study of cytomegalovirus exposure and HLA in healthy donors. Across the whole study: Early on, a data release was issued that held 80 million to 90 million unique TCRs from HLA-typed donors. General study results and limits: A later analysis by the authors found several of the most significant clusters apparently linked to common viral pathogens. Some TCR beta chains (more than 150 of them) were listed as cytomegalovirus-associated.

The germline V gene encodes CDR1 MGHDK and CDR2 SYGVNS. V lost 7 bases to trimming and J lost 2 bases; unmatched junction nucleotides: 9. The CDR3 spans 15 residues. This clone was found once. Its target is not known. Amplification used 60 Vbeta primers and 13 Jbeta primers. TCRdb keeps only in-frame clones here, not all; method: immunoSEQ multiplex PCR. Altogether hundreds of thousands of clones are present, about 79% being singletons, with the ten largest covering around 2%. The receptor was isolated from a man aged 18 to 30 in good health and CMV-seronegative. The sequenced sample was PBMCs. This rearrangement joins TRBV25-1 to TRBJ2-3, with 7 bases that match TRBD1. CDR3 amino acids: CASTGPGQLTDTQYF. CDR3 in DNA: TGTGCCAGCACGGGACCGGGACAGCTCACAGATACGCAGTATTTT.